Listed here is a single TCR beta chain. The target antigen is unknown. The data are from a study of Graves' ophthalmopathy and Graves' hyperthyroidism. Study-level background: Stable hyperthyroidism meant no progression to ophthalmopathy within 18 months of follow-up.

This CDR3 has 12 residues. Germline V gives CDR1 SQVTM, CDR2 ANQGSEA. The V and J ends lost 8 bases and 5 bases respectively, with 15 bases between them. Additional autoimmune diseases, uncontrolled infections, pregnancy or lactation disqualified patients. General study findings and limits: Clonotypes were expanded in thyroid at above 0.001 frequency, and most also appeared in blood.

Scientists amplified the TCR beta CDR3 regions from RNA transcripts. First-round RT-PCR relied on HTBI primers, and a second-round multiplex PCR came next. In TCRdb, the multiplex PCR reads were re-called with MiXCR into one record per CDR3 protein. The sample shows around 520,000 distinct CDR3 sequences, roughly 39% of them seen only once. This rearrangement joins TRBV29-1 to TRBJ1-2; D is ambiguous. The origin of this receptor is an adult man with Graves' hyperthyroidism. The sequencing input was peripheral blood or thyroid tissue (not recorded which). CDR3 protein: CSSPDTGYGYTF. The CDR3 DNA reads TGCAGCAGTCCCGACACGGGATATGGCTACACCTTC.